This T cell receptor (beta chain) was observed in a study of T cells in Graves' hyperthyroidism and ophthalmopathy. The study, taken as a whole, reports: Model predictions of ophthalmopathy came a median roughly 6.4 months before onset.

This clonotype was detected only a few times. Its matching antigen is unknown. Amplified TCR beta CDR3 regions came from RNA transcripts. HTBI primers were employed in a first-round RT-PCR of the TCR CDR3. Each CDR3 protein is one row after TCRdb ran MiXCR on the multiplex PCR reads. Of roughly 400,000 distinct CDR3 sequences in the sample, about 25% are singletons; the top ten hold over 70%. The CDR3 spans 16 residues. V lost 4 bases and J lost 7; bases outside the gene matches: 15. Per the germline V gene, CDR1 is KGHSH and CDR2 is LQKENI. Material for sequencing was blood. V usage is TRBV18 and J usage is TRBJ1-2; 7 nucleotides align to TRBD1. The receptor comes from a man aged 45-60 years with Graves' hyperthyroidism. The CDR3 spells CASSRGQVGSRVGYTF. Here the CDR3 DNA reads TGTGCCAGCTCACGAGGACAGGTGGGGTCAAGGGTTGGCTACACCTTC.